This note documents a single T cell receptor beta chain sequence. This sample was included in a study of blood T cell repertoires in COVID-19. The wider study: From the United States, Italy and Spain came samples of acute and convalescent COVID-19. Sources were T cells, B-cell-depleted T cells, or PBMCs; the material itself was cDNA or gDNA.

In the study's own analysis: Amplified reference gene primers provided the basis for estimating nucleated cell counts. The method was immunoSEQ multiplex PCR; TCRdb's version includes in-frame clones alone and lacks a portion of them. That table is the source of V, J and clone size, and D and trimming were worked out from the DNA. Among 45,000 to 60,000 clones, roughly 89% were seen once, and the ten largest hold around 6.5%. The V and J ends lost 6 bases and 7 bases respectively, with 23 bases between them. CDR3 length equals 15 residues. Germline-derived CDR1 and CDR2 are GTSNPN and SVGIG (reference sequence).

The specimen sequenced was peripheral blood. The chain joins TRBV30 to TRBJ2-3; D remains ambiguous. This clonotype originated in a man aged 65-85 years with active COVID-19. The CDR3 spells CACIAPGHGRYTQYF. CDR3 DNA sequence: TGTGCCTGCATCGCCCCTGGGCACGGTCGGTATACGCAGTATTTT. The variable domain in full, completed from reference TRBV30 and TRBJ2-3, reads SQTIHQWPATLVQPVGSPLSLECTVEGTSNPNLYWYRQAAGRGLQLLFYSVGIGQISSEVPQNLSASRPQDRQFILSSKKLLLSDSGFYLCACIAPGHGRYTQYFGPGTRLTVL.